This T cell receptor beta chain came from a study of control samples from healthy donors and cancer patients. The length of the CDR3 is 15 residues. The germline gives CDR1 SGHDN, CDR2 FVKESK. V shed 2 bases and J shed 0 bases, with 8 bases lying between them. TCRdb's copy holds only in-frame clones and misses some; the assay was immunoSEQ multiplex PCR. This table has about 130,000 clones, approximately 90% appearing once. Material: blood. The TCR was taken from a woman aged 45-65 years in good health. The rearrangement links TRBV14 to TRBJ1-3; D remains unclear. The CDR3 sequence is CASSQFYDSGNTIYF. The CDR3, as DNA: TGTGCCAGCAGCCAATTTTATGACTCTGGAAACACCATATATTTT. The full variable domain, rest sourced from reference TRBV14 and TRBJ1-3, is EAGVTQFPSHSVIEKGQTVTLRCDPISGHDNLYWYRRVMGKEIKFLLHFVKESKQDESGMPNNRFLAERTGGTYSTLKVQPAELEDSGVYFCASSQFYDSGNTIYFGEGSWLTVV.